These 32 T cell receptor beta chains share one sample of origin, sequenced in a study of T cell repertoires in cytomegalovirus infection. TCRdb reanalysed the reads using MiXCR and keeps one entry per CDR3 protein. The table lists roughly 760,000 distinct CDR3 sequences, under 40% of them singletons. Sequencing used PBMCs. The source is a human donor in good health (CMV status not recorded). Some clones in this sample may be carry-over from other donors' samples.

This chain links TRBV6-5 with TRBJ2-7; possible D gene TRBD2, 5 bases. The CDR3 runs to 15 residues. Germline CDR1 is MNHEY and CDR2 is SVGAGI. V was cut by 2 bases and J by 2 bases, with 13 bases left in between. The CDR3 region has the DNA TGTGCCAGCAGTTACGCCAGCGGAGCTACCTACGAGCAGTACTTC. Amino acids: CASSYASGATYEQYF.

This clonotype turned up a few times. V is TRBV6-6 and J is TRBJ2-7; the D is unclear. Germline V CDR1 and CDR2: MNHNY, SVGAGI (reference sequence). Trimming left V 0 bases short and J 0 bases short, with 12 bases between. The CDR3 runs 16 residues. The CDR3 loop reads CASSYSIVASSYEQYF. For the CDR3, the DNA is TGTGCCAGCAGTTACTCGATTGTTGCCAGCTCCTACGAGCAGTACTTC.

This clonotype came up a few times. The J gene is TRBJ2-6, the V gene TRBV6-1, with D unresolved. Per the germline V gene, CDR1 is MNHNS and CDR2 is SASEGT. The CDR3 contains 15 residues. Trimming shortened V by 7 bases and J by 0 bases, and 10 bases separated the two germline ends. The CDR3 is CASKASFSGANVLTF. As DNA, the CDR3 is TGTGCCAGCAAGGCGAGTTTCTCTGGGGCCAACGTCCTGACTTTC.

The J gene is TRBJ2-3, the V gene TRBV2; no firm D call. V lost 5 bases, J lost 14 bases, and 17 bases lay in between. Germline V gene lookup returns CDR1 SNHLY and CDR2 FYNNEI. This CDR3 is built from 12 residues. The CDR3 region is CASSPDPGQRYF. The CDR3, as DNA: TGTGCCAGCAGTCCGGACCCTGGGCAGAGGTATTTT.

The chain uses TRBV27 and TRBJ1-2; possible D gene TRBD1, 5 bases. The CDR3 consists of 13 residues. The V gene's germline CDR1 is MNHEY and CDR2 SMNVEV (reference sequence). Deletions cut 1 base from V and 6 bases from J, with 9 bases between. CDR3 residues: CASSLFGGDGYTF. The CDR3 nucleotides are TGTGCCAGCAGTTTATTTGGGGGGGATGGCTACACCTTC.

V and J are TRBV7-9 and TRBJ2-1; 7 nucleotides line up with TRBD2. The CDR3 spans 15 residues. CDR1 and CDR2 from the germline V gene are SEHNR and FQNEAQ (reference sequence). Trimming at V came to 3 bases and at J to 0 bases, leaving 2 bases not matched to a gene. The CDR3 nucleotides are TGTGCCAGCAGCTTCAGCGGGAACTCCTACAATGAGCAGTTCTTC. It translates to CASSFSGNSYNEQFF.

Many counts were recorded for this clonotype. The V call is TRBV27, the J call TRBJ1-4; no reliable D call. Looked up from germline, CDR1 is MNHEY and CDR2 is SMNVEV (reference sequence). The CDR3 runs to 14 residues. Trimming stripped 3 bases from V and 4 bases from J, with 9 bases between. This CDR3 is CASSFQIDNEKLFF. DNA for the CDR3: TGTGCCAGCAGTTTTCAGATAGATAATGAAAAACTGTTTTTT.

This chain uses TRBV20-1 with TRBJ2-7; D unresolved. Trimming shortened V by 0 bases and J by 2 bases, and 14 bases separated the two germline ends. The CDR3 has 15 amino acids. The germline CDR1 and CDR2 sequences are DFQATT and SNEGSKA (reference sequence). The CDR3 bases are TGCAGTGCTAGAGATGACGGGCAGCTGACCTACGAGCAGTACTTC. Translated, it gives CSARDDGQLTYEQYF.

Notes on this clonotype: A read error may be the cause here, since a much bigger clone is one base away. A read error is likely, as this CDR3 ends without the conserved phenylalanine or tryptophan. The rearrangement uses TRBV6-6 and TRBJ1-1, with a weak D call TRBD1 (5 bases). V dropped 6 bases and J dropped 1 base, with 9 bases sitting between them. Germline assignment: CDR1 MNHNY and CDR2 SVGAGI (reference sequence). This CDR3 comprises 13 residues. This CDR3 reads CASRIQENTEAFV. CDR3 in DNA: TGTGCCAGCAGGATACAGGAGAACACTGAAGCTTTCGTT.

This clonotype turned up a few times. The rearrangement uses TRBV27 and TRBJ1-2; TRBD1 is a possible D gene (6 bases). The germline CDR1 and CDR2 sequences are MNHEY and SMNVEV (reference sequence). The CDR3 is 14 residues long. V was clipped by 8 bases and J by 2 bases, with 15 bases between them. CDR3 in amino acids: CASGTGYWNYGYTF. CDR3 sequence (DNA): TGTGCCAGCGGTACAGGGTATTGGAACTATGGCTACACCTTC.

The sample holds one count of this clonotype. The rearrangement links TRBV6-1 to TRBJ2-7; TRBD2 agrees at 8 bases. Germline values: CDR1 MNHNS, CDR2 SASEGT. CDR3 size: 15 residues. J gave up 0 bases and V 4 bases, and 5 bases lay outside the gene matches. This chain's CDR3 is CASSGRSGSSYEQYF. DNA for the CDR3: TGTGCCAGCAGTGGTCGAAGCGGGAGCTCCTACGAGCAGTACTTC.

About this clonotype: Since a much larger clone is just one base distant, this may be a read error. The chain couples TRBV7-2 to TRBJ2-3; D might be TRBD1 (5 bases). In germline, CDR1 is SGHTA, CDR2 FQGNSA. This CDR3 is 14 amino acids long. In nucleotides, the CDR3 is TGTGCCAGCTGCTTAGTAGGGGTTCCAGATACGCAGTATTTT. Its protein is CASCLVGVPDTQYF.

Comments on this clonotype: A much larger clonotype is one base distant, so this may be a read error. The V and J genes are TRBV7-2 and TRBJ2-3; perhaps TRBD2 as D (5 bases). V shed 1 base and J shed 7 bases, with 9 bases lying between them. The CDR3 is 13 residues long. Germline-derived CDR1 and CDR2 are SGHTA and FQGNSA. CDR3 coding DNA: TGTGCCAGCAGCTTAGGAGCGGCATATACGCAGTATTTT. The encoded protein is CASSLGAAYTQYF.

The genes are TRBV28 and TRBJ1-1, with D maybe TRBD1 (5 bases). The CDR3 loop spans 13 amino acids. Germline V gene data show CDR1 as MDHEN and CDR2 as SYDVKM. Trimming removed 3 bases from V and 3 bases from J, with 8 bases in between. CDR3 loop: CASSLFRDTEAFF. The CDR3 DNA follows: TGTGCCAGCAGTTTGTTCAGGGACACTGAAGCTTTCTTT.

This clonotype has ten or more counts. The chain links TRBV7-2 to TRBJ2-3, with D unresolved. Germline V gives CDR1 SGHTA, CDR2 FQGNSA. V lost 1 base and J lost 5, with 10 bases in between. There are 14 residues in the CDR3. The CDR3 sequence is CASSLDQVVDTQYF. The CDR3 DNA is TGTGCCAGCAGCTTAGACCAGGTTGTAGATACGCAGTATTTT. Together with reference TRBV7-2 and TRBJ2-3, the CDR3 gives the full variable domain: GAGVSQSPSNKVTEKGKDVELRCDPISGHTALYWYRQSLGQGLEFLIYFQGNSAPDKSGLPSDRFSAERTGGSVSTLTIQRTQQEDSAVYLCASSLDQVVDTQYFGPGTRLTVL.

This clonotype was picked up many times. CDR3 DNA: TGTGCCAGCAGCTCTAGGACTAGCGGGATTCGGCGAACCGGGGAGCTGTTTTTT. It yields the protein CASSSRTSGIRRTGELFF. The chain recombines TRBV12-3 or TRBV12-4 with TRBJ2-2; 12 bases match TRBD2. This CDR3 is 18 amino acids long. Germline trimming cut 6 bases from V and 5 bases from J; bases unmatched to any gene: 13.

This clonotype came up a few times. The V gene is TRBV12-3 or TRBV12-4, the J gene TRBJ2-7; 10 nucleotides line up with TRBD2. The ends lost 2 bases at V and 0 bases at J; junction bases unmatched: 1. The CDR3 sequence is 15 residues long. This chain's CDR3 is CASSLRLAGSYEQYF. DNA for the CDR3: TGTGCCAGCAGTTTAAGACTAGCGGGCTCCTACGAGCAGTACTTC.

This rearrangement joins TRBV6-8 to TRBJ1-4; D is unclear. The germline V and J ends were trimmed by 5 bases and 5 bases, with 15 bases remaining between them. The germline gives CDR1 MNHGY, CDR2 SAAAGT. CDR3 length equals 15 residues. The DNA of the CDR3 is TGTGCCAGCAGTCCCCGGCGGCCGGAGAATGAAAAACTGTTTTTT. It is translated as CASSPRRPENEKLFF.

V usage is TRBV2 and J usage is TRBJ2-5; D is uncertain. This CDR3 spans 16 amino acids. Between the trimmed V and J ends, which lost 2 bases and 6 bases, there was a span of 19 bases. CDR1 SNHLY and CDR2 FYNNEI come from the germline V gene. CDR3 DNA sequence: TGTGCCAGCAGTGAAAGGCTATACTCGCCCCTCAAGACCCAGTACTTC. The encoded protein is CASSERLYSPLKTQYF.

V usage is TRBV10-3 and J usage is TRBJ2-7; D is unresolved. The CDR3 has 17 residues. V was shortened by 3 bases and J by 0 bases, with 18 bases between the two germline ends. CDR1 and CDR2 (germline): ENHRY, SYGVKD. CDR3 sequence (DNA): TGTGCCATCAGTGAAAAGGTCACGGTCGCGTCCTCCTACGAGCAGTACTTC. As protein: CAISEKVTVASSYEQYF.

V and J are TRBV6-2 or TRBV6-3 and TRBJ2-3; tentatively, D is TRBD2 (6 bases). Trimming stripped 7 bases from V and 3 bases from J, with 14 bases between. The CDR3 runs to 14 residues. Germline V CDR1 and CDR2: MNHEY, SVGEGT. The CDR3 loop is CASTSGGRTDTQYF. CDR3 in DNA: TGTGCCAGCACCTCTGGGGGGAGAACAGATACGCAGTATTTT.

The rearrangement joins TRBV5-1 to TRBJ2-5; the D gene is possibly TRBD1 (6 bases). Trimming removed 0 bases from V and 4 bases from J, with 13 bases in between. CDR1 SGHRS and CDR2 YFSETQ come from the germline V gene. The length of the CDR3 is 15 residues. CDR3 bases: TGCGCCAGCAGCTTGGCAGGGGTTGGGGGAGAGACCCAGTACTTC. Protein: CASSLAGVGGETQYF.

This clonotype has ten or more counts. The V and J genes are TRBV7-2 and TRBJ2-1; TRBD2 matches 16 bases. The CDR3 contains 15 residues. Germline CDR1 reads SGHTA; CDR2 reads FQGNSA. V was pared by 7 bases and J by 13 bases, with 10 bases of the junction left unmatched. CDR3 bases: TGTGCCAGCAAAGACCCCGGGACTAGCGGGAGGGCCCAGTTCTTC. It codes for CASKDPGTSGRAQFF.

The chain links TRBV2 to TRBJ2-7; D is ambiguous. Germline V gene sequence: CDR1 SNHLY, CDR2 FYNNEI. The CDR3 is 17 amino acids. Trimming shortened V by 3 bases and J by 0 bases, and 18 bases separated the two germline ends. The CDR3 here is CASSDIGLQGPSYEQYF. In DNA, the CDR3 is TGTGCCAGCAGTGATATTGGGCTGCAAGGTCCCTCCTACGAGCAGTACTTC.

This rearrangement joins TRBV20-1 to TRBJ2-5; 9 bases align to TRBD1. The CDR3 consists of 17 residues. Trimming at V came to 7 bases and at J to 4 bases, leaving 19 bases not matched to a gene. CDR1 DFQATT and CDR2 SNEGSKA come from the germline V gene (reference sequence). This chain's CDR3 is CSVRTGTGGVRRETQYF. As DNA, the CDR3 is TGCAGTGTTCGGACGGGAACAGGGGGCGTCCGCAGAGAGACCCAGTACTTC.

This rearrangement joins TRBV6-6 to TRBJ2-7; a weak D match, TRBD1 (6 bases). V gave up 8 bases and J gave up 4 bases, with 15 bases separating them. CDR1 is MNHNY, CDR2 SVGAGI, per germline (reference sequence). There are 13 residues in the CDR3. The CDR3: CASQTLTGYEQYF. In nucleotides, the CDR3 is TGTGCCAGCCAGACCCTAACAGGGTACGAGCAGTACTTC.

This clonotype turned up a few times. The rearrangement joins TRBV30 to TRBJ1-1, with 9 positions matching TRBD1. CDR3 length equals 14 residues. In germline, CDR1 is GTSNPN, CDR2 SVGIG (reference sequence). The CDR3 reads CARVSTGGTTEAFF. The CDR3 DNA reads as TGTGCTCGGGTAAGCACAGGGGGCACGACTGAAGCTTTCTTT. Combining the CDR3 with reference TRBV30 and TRBJ1-1 gives the whole variable domain SQTIHQWPATLVQPVGSPLSLECTVEGTSNPNLYWYRQAAGRGLQLLFYSVGIGQISSEVPQNLSASRPQDRQFILSSKKLLLSDSGFYLCARVSTGGTTEAFFGQGTRLTVV.

This clonotype was counted ten times or more. The chain joins TRBV28 to TRBJ2-7; possible D gene TRBD1, 6 bases. Per germline, CDR1 MDHEN and CDR2 SYDVKM. Trimming pared 5 bases from V and 2 bases from J, leaving 16 bases between. The CDR3 extends over 15 amino acids. CDR3 coding DNA: TGTGCCAGCAGTCAAGCCCGGGACAAGCCCTACGAGCAGTACTTC. Residues: CASSQARDKPYEQYF.

This clonotype was counted only a few times. The gene calls are TRBV10-3 and TRBJ2-1; D unresolved. The germline V and J ends were trimmed by 3 bases and 4 bases, with 1 base remaining between them. CDR1 is ENHRY and CDR2 is SYGVKD in the germline V gene. CDR3 size: 11 residues. CDR3 region: CAISEYNEQFF. The CDR3 DNA sequence: TGTGCCATCAGTGAATACAATGAGCAGTTCTTC.

The chain employs TRBV19 and TRBJ2-4; D tentatively fits TRBD1 or TRBD2 (5 bases each). The CDR3 totals 14 residues. Germline V gene sequence: CDR1 LNHDA, CDR2 SQIVND (reference sequence). The V and J ends lost 7 bases and 6 bases respectively, with 16 bases between them. CDR3 residues: CASTGTPFGNIQYF. The CDR3 region has the DNA TGTGCCAGTACCGGGACCCCATTCGGAAACATTCAGTACTTC. The entire variable domain, with the rest obtained from reference TRBV19 and TRBJ2-4, is as follows: DGGITQSPKYLFRKEGQNVTLSCEQNLNHDAMYWYRQDPGQGLRLIYYSQIVNDFQKGDIAEGYSVSREKKESFPLTVTSAQKNPTAFYLCASTGTPFGNIQYFGAGTRLSVL.

The chain carries TRBV7-6 and TRBJ2-2; D is ambiguous. CDR1 SGHVS and CDR2 FNYEAQ come from the germline V gene. The CDR3 is 13 amino acids. V lost 5 bases to trimming and J lost 6 bases, with 10 bases between them. CDR3 nucleotides: TGTGCCAGCAGCAAGGCTCGACCCGGGGAGCTGTTTTTT. Protein: CASSKARPGELFF.

This clonotype was observed a handful of times. V gene TRBV27 combines with J gene TRBJ2-7; TRBD1 matches 10 bases. This CDR3 comprises 16 residues. In germline, CDR1 is MNHEY, CDR2 SMNVEV (reference sequence). The V and J ends lost 4 bases and 6 bases, in that order; junction bases with no gene match: 12. The chain's CDR3 is CASSSPMTGGIFEQYF. The CDR3 coding sequence is TGTGCCAGCAGTTCCCCCATGACAGGGGGCATTTTCGAGCAGTACTTC.